The source of this T cell receptor (beta chain) is a study of Ad26.COV2.S vaccination and SARS-CoV-2 variants. Study as a whole: Donor joined the COV1001 Ad26.COV2.S trial arm. Intramuscularly, Ad26.COV2.S was given either once or twice, 56 days apart.

TCRdb's table, derived via immunoSEQ multiplex PCR, lists solely in-frame clones and lacks some. The sample yields approximately 460,000 clones, about nine tenths seen once. The sample's treatment: around 19 received Ad26.COV2.S at low or high dose, single or two shots; about 5 received placebo; per-sample allocation not given. The samples were gathered on day 63 after the first injection of vaccine or placebo. In Boston, an adult donor aged 18-55 years took part. This CDR3 has 16 amino acids. The junction had 11 bases not matched to a gene; V was cut back by 2 bases and J by 5 bases. CDR1 SGHRS and CDR2 YFSETQ come from the germline V gene. Broader study findings: Total T cell responses may have been underestimated by the TCR breadth and depth analyses.

To note about this clone: Its antigen is not identified.

The chain employs TRBV5-1 and TRBJ2-3; 7 nucleotides line up with TRBD2. The TCR comes from a person between 18 and 65 years old who received the Ad26.COV2.S COVID-19 vaccine or a placebo. The input for sequencing was peripheral blood, taken in a trial of Ad26.COV2.S vaccine versus placebo. CDR3 bases: TGCGCCAGCAGCTTAGGACTAGAGGTTTTGGGAGATACGCAGTATTTT. Protein sequence: CASSLGLEVLGDTQYF. The whole variable domain, remainder taken from reference TRBV5-1 and TRBJ2-3, is KAGVTQTPRYLIKTRGQQVTLSCSPISGHRSVSWYQQTPGQGLQFLFEYFSETQRNKGNFPGRFSGRQFSNSRSEMNVSTLELGDSALYLCASSLGLEVLGDTQYFGPGTRLTVL.